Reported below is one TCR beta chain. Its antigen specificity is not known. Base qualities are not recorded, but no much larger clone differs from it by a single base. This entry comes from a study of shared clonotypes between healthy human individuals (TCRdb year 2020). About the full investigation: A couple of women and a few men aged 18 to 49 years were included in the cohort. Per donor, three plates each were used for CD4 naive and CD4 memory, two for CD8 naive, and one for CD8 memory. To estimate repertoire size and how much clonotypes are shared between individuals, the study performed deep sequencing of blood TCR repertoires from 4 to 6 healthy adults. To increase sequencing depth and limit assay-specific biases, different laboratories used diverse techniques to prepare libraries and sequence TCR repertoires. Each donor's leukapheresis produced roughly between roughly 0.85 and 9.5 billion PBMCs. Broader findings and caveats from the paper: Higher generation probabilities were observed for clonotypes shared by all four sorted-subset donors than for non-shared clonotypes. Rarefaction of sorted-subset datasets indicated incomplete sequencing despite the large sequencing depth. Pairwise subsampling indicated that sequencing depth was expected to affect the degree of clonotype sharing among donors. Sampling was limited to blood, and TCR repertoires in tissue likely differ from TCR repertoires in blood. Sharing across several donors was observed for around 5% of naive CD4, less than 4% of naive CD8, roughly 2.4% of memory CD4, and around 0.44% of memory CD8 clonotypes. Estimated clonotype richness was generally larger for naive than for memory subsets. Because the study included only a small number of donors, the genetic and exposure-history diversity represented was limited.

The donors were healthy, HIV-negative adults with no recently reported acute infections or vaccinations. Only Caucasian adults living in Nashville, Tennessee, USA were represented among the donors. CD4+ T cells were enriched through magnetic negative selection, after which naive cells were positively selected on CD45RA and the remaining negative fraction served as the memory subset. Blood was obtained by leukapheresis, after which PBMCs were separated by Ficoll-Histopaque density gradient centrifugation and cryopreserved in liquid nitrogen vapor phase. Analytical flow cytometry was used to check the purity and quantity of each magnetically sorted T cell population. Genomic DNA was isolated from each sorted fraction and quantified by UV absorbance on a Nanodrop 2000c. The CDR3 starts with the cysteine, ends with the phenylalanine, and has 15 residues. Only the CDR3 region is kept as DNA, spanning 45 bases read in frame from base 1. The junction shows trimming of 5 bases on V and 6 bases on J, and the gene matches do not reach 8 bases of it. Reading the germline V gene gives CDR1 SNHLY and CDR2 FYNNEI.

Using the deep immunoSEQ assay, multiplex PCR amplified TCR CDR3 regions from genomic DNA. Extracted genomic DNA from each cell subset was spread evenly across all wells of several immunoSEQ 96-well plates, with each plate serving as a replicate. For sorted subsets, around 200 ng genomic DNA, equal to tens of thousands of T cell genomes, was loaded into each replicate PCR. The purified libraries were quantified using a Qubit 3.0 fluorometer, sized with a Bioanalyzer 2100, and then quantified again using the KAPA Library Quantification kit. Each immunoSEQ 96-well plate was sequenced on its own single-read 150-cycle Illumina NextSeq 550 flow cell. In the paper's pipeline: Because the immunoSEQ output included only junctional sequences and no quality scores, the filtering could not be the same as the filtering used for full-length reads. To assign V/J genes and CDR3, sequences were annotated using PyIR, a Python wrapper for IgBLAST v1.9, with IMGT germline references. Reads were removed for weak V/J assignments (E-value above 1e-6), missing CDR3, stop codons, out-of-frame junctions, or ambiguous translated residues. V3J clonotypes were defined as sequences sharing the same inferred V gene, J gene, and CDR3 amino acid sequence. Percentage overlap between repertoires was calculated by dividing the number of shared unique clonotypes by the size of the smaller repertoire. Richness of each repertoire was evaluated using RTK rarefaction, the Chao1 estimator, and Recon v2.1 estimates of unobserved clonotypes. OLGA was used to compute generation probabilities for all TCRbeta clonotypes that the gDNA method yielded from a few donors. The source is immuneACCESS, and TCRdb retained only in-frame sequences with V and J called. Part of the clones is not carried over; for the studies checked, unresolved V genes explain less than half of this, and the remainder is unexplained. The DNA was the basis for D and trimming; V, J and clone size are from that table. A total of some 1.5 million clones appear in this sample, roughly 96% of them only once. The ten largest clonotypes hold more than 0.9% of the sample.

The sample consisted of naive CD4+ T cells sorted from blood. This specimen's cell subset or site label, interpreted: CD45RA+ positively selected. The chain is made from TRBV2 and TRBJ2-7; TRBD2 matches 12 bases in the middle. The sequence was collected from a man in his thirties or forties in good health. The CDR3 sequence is CASSSRLAGVSEQYF. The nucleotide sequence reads TGTGCCAGCAGTTCCCGACTAGCGGGAGTCTCCGAGCAGTACTTC.